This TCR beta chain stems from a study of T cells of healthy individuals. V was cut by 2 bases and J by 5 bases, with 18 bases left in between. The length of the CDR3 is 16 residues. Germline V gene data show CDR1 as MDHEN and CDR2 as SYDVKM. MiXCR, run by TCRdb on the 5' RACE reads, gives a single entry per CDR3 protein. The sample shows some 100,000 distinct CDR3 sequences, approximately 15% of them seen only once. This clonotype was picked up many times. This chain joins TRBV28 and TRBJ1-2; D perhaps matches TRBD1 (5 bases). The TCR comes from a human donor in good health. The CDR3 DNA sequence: TGTGCCAGCAGTTTACCCCCTCAGGGCCTTGGTTATGGCTACACCTTC. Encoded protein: CASSLPPQGLGYGYTF.